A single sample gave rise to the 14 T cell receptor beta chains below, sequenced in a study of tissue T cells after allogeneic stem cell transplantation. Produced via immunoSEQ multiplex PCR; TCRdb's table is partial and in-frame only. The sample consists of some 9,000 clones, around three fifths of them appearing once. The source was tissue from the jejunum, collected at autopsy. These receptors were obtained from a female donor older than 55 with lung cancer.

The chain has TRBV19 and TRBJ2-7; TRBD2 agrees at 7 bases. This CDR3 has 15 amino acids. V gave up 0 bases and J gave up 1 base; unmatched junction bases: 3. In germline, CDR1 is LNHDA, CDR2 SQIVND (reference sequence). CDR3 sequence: CASSIDLGGSYEQYF. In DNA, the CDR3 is TGTGCCAGTAGTATAGATCTCGGGGGGTCCTACGAGCAGTACTTC.

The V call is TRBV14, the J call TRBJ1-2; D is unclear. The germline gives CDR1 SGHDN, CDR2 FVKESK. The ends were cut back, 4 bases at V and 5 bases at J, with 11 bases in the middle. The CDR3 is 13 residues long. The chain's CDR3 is CASSPQDRYGYTF. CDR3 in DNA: TGTGCCAGCAGCCCCCAGGACCGATATGGCTACACCTTC. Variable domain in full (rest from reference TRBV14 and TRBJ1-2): EAGVTQFPSHSVIEKGQTVTLRCDPISGHDNLYWYRRVMGKEIKFLLHFVKESKQDESGMPNNRFLAERTGGTYSTLKVQPAELEDSGVYFCASSPQDRYGYTFGSGTRLTVV.

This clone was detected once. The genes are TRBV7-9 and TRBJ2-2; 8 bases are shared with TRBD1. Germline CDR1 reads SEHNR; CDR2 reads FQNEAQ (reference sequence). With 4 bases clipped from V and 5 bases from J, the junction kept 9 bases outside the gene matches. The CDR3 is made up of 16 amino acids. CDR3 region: CASSSRQGSGTGELFF. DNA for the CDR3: TGTGCCAGCAGCTCGCGACAGGGGAGCGGAACCGGGGAGCTGTTTTTT.

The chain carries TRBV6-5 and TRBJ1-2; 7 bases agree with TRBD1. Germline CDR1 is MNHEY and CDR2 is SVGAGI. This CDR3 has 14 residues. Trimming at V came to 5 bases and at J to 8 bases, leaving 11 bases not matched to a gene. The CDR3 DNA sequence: TGTGCCAGCAGTCCTAGAACAGGGGAATGGGGCTACACCTTC. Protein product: CASSPRTGEWGYTF.

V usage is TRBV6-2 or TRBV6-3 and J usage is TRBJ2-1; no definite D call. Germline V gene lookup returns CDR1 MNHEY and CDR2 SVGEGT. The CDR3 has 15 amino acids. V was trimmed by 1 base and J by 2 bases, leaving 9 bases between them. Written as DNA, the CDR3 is TGTGCCAGCAGTTACTACGGAACTACCTACAATGAGCAGTTCTTC. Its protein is CASSYYGTTYNEQFF.

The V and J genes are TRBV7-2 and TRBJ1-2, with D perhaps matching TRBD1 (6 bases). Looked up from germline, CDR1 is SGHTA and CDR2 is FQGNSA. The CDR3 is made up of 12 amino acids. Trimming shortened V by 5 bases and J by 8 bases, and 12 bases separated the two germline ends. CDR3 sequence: CASSLGQGGYTF. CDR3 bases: TGTGCCAGCAGCCTAGGGCAGGGGGGCTACACCTTC.

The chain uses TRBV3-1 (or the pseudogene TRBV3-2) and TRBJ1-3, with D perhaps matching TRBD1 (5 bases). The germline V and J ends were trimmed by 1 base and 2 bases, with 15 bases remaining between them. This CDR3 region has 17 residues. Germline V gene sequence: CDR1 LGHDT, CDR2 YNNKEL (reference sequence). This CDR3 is CASSQGGMNRAGNTIYF. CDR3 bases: TGTGCCAGCAGCCAAGGGGGCATGAATCGCGCTGGAAACACCATATATTTT.

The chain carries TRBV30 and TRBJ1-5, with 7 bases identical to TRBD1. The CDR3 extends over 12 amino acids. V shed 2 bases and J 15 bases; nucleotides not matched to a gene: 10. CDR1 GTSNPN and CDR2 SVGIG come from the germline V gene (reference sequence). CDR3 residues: CAWSPQGGARHF. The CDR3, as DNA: TGTGCCTGGAGTCCCCAGGGGGGGGCTCGGCATTTT.

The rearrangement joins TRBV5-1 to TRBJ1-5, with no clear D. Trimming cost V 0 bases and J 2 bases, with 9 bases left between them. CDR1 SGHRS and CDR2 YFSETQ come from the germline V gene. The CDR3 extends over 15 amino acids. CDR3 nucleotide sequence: TGCGCCAGCAGCTTGGAGGCCAGCTGCAATCAGCCCCAGCATTTT. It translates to CASSLEASCNQPQHF.

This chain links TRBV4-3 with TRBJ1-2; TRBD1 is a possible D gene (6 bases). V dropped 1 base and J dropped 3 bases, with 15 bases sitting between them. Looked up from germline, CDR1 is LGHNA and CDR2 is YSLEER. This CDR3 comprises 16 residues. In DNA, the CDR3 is TGCGCCAGCAGCCAAGGCTGGGGGGCGGCGGACTATGGCTACACCTTC. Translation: CASSQGWGAADYGYTF.

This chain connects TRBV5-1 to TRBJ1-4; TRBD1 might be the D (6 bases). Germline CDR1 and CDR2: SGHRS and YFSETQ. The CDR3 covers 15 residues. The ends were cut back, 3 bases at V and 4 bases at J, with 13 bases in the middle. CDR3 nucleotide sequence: TGCGCCAGCAGCTCCGACGGACAGATTAATGAAAAACTGTTTTTT. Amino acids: CASSSDGQINEKLFF.

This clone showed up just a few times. The CDR3 bases are TGTGCCACCAGCAGACCCTTCCGGGGTACTAGCACAGATACGCAGTATTTT. Encoded protein: CATSRPFRGTSTDTQYF. The chain has TRBV15 and TRBJ2-3; TRBD2 is a possible D gene (5 bases). The V end lost 2 bases, the J end lost 0 bases, and 15 bases lay between the germline ends. The CDR3 has 17 residues. Germline V gives CDR1 LNHNV, CDR2 YYDKDF (reference sequence).

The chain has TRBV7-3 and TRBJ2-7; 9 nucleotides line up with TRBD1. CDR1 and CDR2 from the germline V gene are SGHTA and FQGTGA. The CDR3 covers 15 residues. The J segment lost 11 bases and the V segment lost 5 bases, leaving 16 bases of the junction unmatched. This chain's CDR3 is CASSLSGQGVVTKYF. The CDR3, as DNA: TGTGCCAGCAGCCTATCGGGACAGGGTGTAGTAACGAAGTACTTC.

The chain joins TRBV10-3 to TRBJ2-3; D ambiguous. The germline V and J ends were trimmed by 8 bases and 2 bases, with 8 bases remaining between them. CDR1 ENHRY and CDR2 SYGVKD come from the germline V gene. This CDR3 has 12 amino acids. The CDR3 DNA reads TGTGCCATCTCAGGATCCACAGATACGCAGTATTTT. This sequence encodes CAISGSTDTQYF.